The T cell receptor (beta chain) described here comes from a study of blood T cell repertoires in COVID-19. Clones were read by immunoSEQ multiplex PCR, and TCRdb kept only the in-frame ones, dropping some. The repertoire includes 350,000 or so clones, about nine tenths of them detected once, and 1% sits in the top ten. Germline CDR1 and CDR2: LGHDT and YNNKEL (reference sequence). V shed 3 bases, J shed 3 bases, and the junction held 7 bases outside the gene matches. The CDR3 contains 16 residues. Exposed enrollees had met someone with a PCR-confirmed or clinician-diagnosed COVID-19 case at some point within the 2 weeks before study entry.

The chain is built from TRBV3-1 (or the pseudogene TRBV3-2) and TRBJ2-7, with TRBD1 matching 11 bases. Sequences were obtained from PBMCs or T cells enriched from blood (not recorded which). The clonotype comes from a woman in her 30s who had been exposed to COVID-19. DNA for the CDR3: TGTGCCAGCAGCCATGGGGTGGGACAGGGGGACTACGAGCAGTACTTC. Protein: CASSHGVGQGDYEQYF.